The text below deals with one TCR beta chain. The V gene end was trimmed by 4 bases and the J gene end by 10 bases; junction bases not matched to a gene: 17. This CDR3 has 18 residues. Germline CDR1 reads MGHRA; CDR2 reads YSYEKL. Sequencing was performed with immunoSEQ multiplex PCR; in TCRdb, only in-frame clones are kept and a portion is missing. The sample contains about 14,000 clones, roughly 85% of which appear only once. This specimen comes from a study of T cells in localized non-small cell lung cancer. The specimen was peripheral blood, collected before any cancer treatment. V gene TRBV4-1 combines with J gene TRBJ1-6; 9 bases agree with TRBD1. This sequence was found in a female donor at least 60 years old with stage I squamous cell lung carcinoma. The CDR3 bases are TGCGCCAGCAGCCTAGTCGGGACAGGGAGGGGGGAAGGGTCACCCCTCCACTTT. The encoded protein is CASSLVGTGRGEGSPLHF.